Below, 8 T cell receptor beta chains from the same sample are listed, as sequenced in a study of CD8 T cells in Susac syndrome. RNA totalling about 0.45 to 1 ug underwent reverse transcription with random hexamers. MiXCR, run by TCRdb on the immunoSEQ multiplex PCR reads, gives a single entry per CDR3 protein. This table holds hundreds of thousands of distinct CDR3 sequences, 89% found once. The sequencing sample was made of CD8+ T cells from PBMCs. These receptors were obtained from a human donor with multiple sclerosis.

The genes are TRBV29-1 and TRBJ1-2; 12 bases agree with TRBD1. This CDR3 spans 17 amino acids. Germline V gives CDR1 SQVTM, CDR2 ANQGSEA. Germline trimming cut 2 bases from V and 4 bases from J; bases unmatched to any gene: 11. This CDR3 reads CSVELVGQGAYLYGYTF. CDR3 nucleotide sequence: TGCAGCGTTGAACTGGTGGGACAGGGGGCGTACCTCTATGGCTACACCTTC.

The chain links TRBV28 to TRBJ2-3; D is uncertain. The CDR3 consists of 14 residues. Trimming pared 3 bases from V and 4 bases from J, leaving 11 bases between. The germline gives CDR1 MDHEN, CDR2 SYDVKM. For the CDR3, the DNA is TGTGCCAGCAGTTTGGTACGGCGATCAGATACGCAGTATTTT. It encodes CASSLVRRSDTQYF.

The rearrangement joins TRBV3-1 to TRBJ2-3, with D possibly matching TRBD2 (6 bases). Trimming stripped 4 bases from V and 5 bases from J, with 16 bases between. The CDR3 sequence is 15 residues long. Per the germline V gene, CDR1 is LGHDT and CDR2 is YNNKEL (reference sequence). The chain's CDR3 is CASSRGLLGRDTQYF. In nucleotides, the CDR3 is TGTGCCAGCAGCCGAGGACTATTGGGGCGAGATACGCAGTATTTT.

The chain carries TRBV24-1 and TRBJ2-2, with D unclear. CDR1 is KGHDR, CDR2 SFDVKD, per germline. The CDR3 loop spans 12 amino acids. V lost 2 bases to trimming and J lost 6 bases, with 3 bases between them. CDR3 bases: TGTGCCACCAGTGATTCTGCCGGGGAGCTGTTTTTT. Protein sequence: CATSDSAGELFF.

Only a few counts were recorded for this clonotype. This chain joins TRBV3-1 and TRBJ1-5; D is unresolved. Trimming took off 0 bases at V and 6 bases at J, with 3 bases between the two ends. This CDR3 spans 12 amino acids. CDR1 is LGHDT and CDR2 is YNNKEL in the germline V gene (reference sequence). The CDR3 spells CASSQEGQPQHF. In DNA, the CDR3 is TGTGCCAGCAGCCAAGAGGGTCAGCCCCAGCATTTT. Filled out from reference TRBV3-1 and TRBJ1-5, the complete variable domain reads DTAVSQTPKYLVTQMGNDKSIKCEQNLGHDTMYWYKQDSKKFLKIMFSYNNKELIINETVPNRFSPKSPDKAHLNLHINSLELGDSAVYFCASSQEGQPQHFGDGTRLSIL.

This sequence joins TRBV27 and TRBJ2-7; no firm D call. V was clipped by 3 bases and J by 4 bases, with 13 bases between them. Germline V gene data show CDR1 as MNHEY and CDR2 as SMNVEV (reference sequence). CDR3 length equals 14 residues. The CDR3 protein is CASSFASPSYEQYF. As DNA, the CDR3 is TGTGCCAGCAGTTTCGCAAGCCCCTCTTACGAGCAGTACTTC.

The chain uses TRBV2 and TRBJ2-2; D is perhaps TRBD1 or TRBD2 (7 bases each). Per the germline V gene, CDR1 is SNHLY and CDR2 is FYNNEI. The CDR3 has 15 amino acids. Trimming took 11 bases from V and 3 from J, leaving 19 bases between them. This chain's CDR3 is CAAQGGTEHTGELFF. The CDR3 region has the DNA TGTGCCGCGCAGGGAGGGACAGAACACACCGGGGAGCTGTTTTTT.

Only one count was recorded for this clonotype. The chain uses TRBV27 and TRBJ2-3; 12 bases are shared with TRBD2. The trim removed 5 bases at V and 0 bases at J, leaving 9 bases unmatched. CDR1 is MNHEY and CDR2 is SMNVEV in the germline V gene (reference sequence). The CDR3 totals 18 residues. CDR3 bases: TGTGCCAGCAGTCTCATGACTAGCGGGAGTGCTAGCACAGATACGCAGTATTTT. Translation gives CASSLMTSGSASTDTQYF.